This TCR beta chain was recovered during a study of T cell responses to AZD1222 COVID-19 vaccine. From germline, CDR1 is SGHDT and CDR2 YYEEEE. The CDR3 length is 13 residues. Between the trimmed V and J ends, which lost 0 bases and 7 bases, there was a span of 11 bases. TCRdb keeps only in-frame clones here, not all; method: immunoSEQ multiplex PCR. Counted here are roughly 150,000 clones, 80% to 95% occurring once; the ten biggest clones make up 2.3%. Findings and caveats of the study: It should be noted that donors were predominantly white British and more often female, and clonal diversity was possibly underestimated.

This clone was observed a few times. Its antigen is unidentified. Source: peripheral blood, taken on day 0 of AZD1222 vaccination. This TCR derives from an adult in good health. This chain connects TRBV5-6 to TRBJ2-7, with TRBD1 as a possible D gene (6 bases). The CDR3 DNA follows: TGTGCCAGCAGCTTGGTGGGGGCAAGGGAGCAGTACTTC. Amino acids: CASSLVGAREQYF.